Listed below are T cell receptor beta chains from one sample, sequenced in a study of beta chain features in type 1 diabetes. Produced via immunoSEQ multiplex PCR; TCRdb's table is partial and in-frame only. Of around 250,000 clones in the sample, 27% were seen once. The material sequenced was central memory CD4+ T cells from blood. The source of these receptors is a young man in good health. The CDR3 runs from the conserved cysteine through the conserved F or W.

TRBJ1-1	TRBV11-2	CASSSMAWTEAFF
TRBJ2-6	TRBV5-1	CASSLASSSGANVLTF
TRBJ2-1	TRBV29-1	CSAALGQGMYNEQFF
TRBJ2-2	TRBV7-2	CASSLGQGSFTGELFF
TRBJ2-1	TRBV29-1	CSVGRDSLNEQFF
TRBJ2-1	TRBV7-2	CASSASGRAENEQFF
TRBJ2-7	TRBV10-2	CASSEIPDRSAYEQYF
TRBJ2-7	TRBV29-1	CSVVRGYEQYF
TRBJ2-7	TRBV20-1	CSASTGYEQYF
TRBJ2-1	TRBV5-1	CASSLVLVEQFF
TRBJ2-2	TRBV10-3	CAISELEGAPTNTGELFF
TRBJ2-1	TRBV2	CASLLRYSYNEQFF
TRBJ2-3	TRBV5-1	CASSPWSGGDTQYF
TRBJ2-1	TRBV10-3	CAISEASSGASYNEQFF
TRBJ2-1	TRBV14	CASSQTYPGGNEQFF
TRBJ1-3	TRBV30	CAWSVQGTGNTIYF
TRBJ2-1	TRBV7-2	CASSLTGVGYNEQFF
TRBJ1-6	TRBV6-5	CASSYAQGSSNSPLHF
TRBJ1-3	TRBV18	CASSPLAGSNSGNTIYF
TRBJ2-3	TRBV5-1	CASTPGVSGADTQYF
TRBJ2-5	TRBV5-4	CASRYTGLARQETQYF
TRBJ1-2	TRBV4-2	CASSQDWSTSYGYTF
TRBJ2-7	TRBV28	CASSLSSSYEQYF
TRBJ2-7	TRBV11-2	CASSPGGFVGEQYF
TRBJ2-3	TRBV10-1	CASSKGTASTDTQYF
TRBJ2-3	TRBV18	CASSTGTGSDTQYF
TRBJ2-3	TRBV5-4	CASSLEGQGVSDTQYF
TRBJ2-4	TRBV1	CTSSPRTEGIQYF
TRBJ2-6	TRBV2	CASSPRGSGANVLTF
TRBJ1-2	TRBV19	CASSIDGTDVYYGYTF
TRBJ2-1	TRBV29-1	CSVVWGLAGGEQFF
TRBJ2-7	TRBV9	CASSPGGSRYEQYF
TRBJ2-5	TRBV11-2	CASSVNWGETQYF
TRBJ2-7	TRBV5-1	CASSLAFYKGLSSYEQYF
TRBJ1-1	TRBV18	CASSRGPDKNTEAFF
TRBJ2-7	TRBV9	CASSPTDRAVEQYF
TRBJ1-2	TRBV5-6	CASSWERTGVDYTF
TRBJ2-5	TRBV15	CATSRRDAKETQYF
TRBJ1-2	TRBV28	CASSLEGDYYGYTF
TRBJ2-1	TRBV6-1	CASSEFVADYNEQFF
TRBJ2-3	TRBV6-5	CASSSLDTQYF
TRBJ1-5	TRBV9	CASSVGLTNQPQHF
TRBJ2-7	TRBV19	CASSIRLAGGPRHEQYF
TRBJ2-7	TRBV11-2	CASSLGGDYEQYF
TRBJ2-3	TRBV5-1	CASSLGSGTDTQYF
TRBJ1-1	TRBV10-3	CAISESAGDTEAFF
TRBJ1-2	TRBV25-1	CASGEGQVAGYTF
TRBJ2-5	TRBV5-4	CASSLMTKETQYF
TRBJ1-5	TRBV19	CASRRGQGRNQPQHF
TRBJ2-3	TRBV25-1	CASRGRGGPLPDTQYF
TRBJ2-1	TRBV2	CASSEAGSSYNEQFF
TRBJ1-5	TRBV5-5	CASSPAGRNQPQHF
TRBJ2-3	TRBV7-9	CASSILAGVVDTQYF
TRBJ2-5	TRBV7-2	CASRPIGTPSRGETQYF